This TCR beta chain was identified in a study of cytomegalovirus exposure and HLA in healthy donors. In the PCR, 60 Vbeta and 13 Jbeta primers were used. Profiled with immunoSEQ multiplex PCR; TCRdb holds only in-frame clones, not every one. The data show approximately 93,000 clones, about 78% seen once. Notes on this clone: Other DNA sequences within the sample encode an identical CDR3.

The V and J ends lost 3 bases and 2 bases respectively, with 8 bases between them. This CDR3 has 14 residues. Germline values: CDR1 MDHEN, CDR2 SYDVKM. This receptor was obtained from a woman between 40 and 55 years old in good health and CMV-seronegative. This chain links TRBV28 with TRBJ1-5; TRBD1 is a possible D gene (5 bases). Sequenced: PBMCs. CDR3 residues: CASSLGGGNQPQHF. CDR3 sequence (DNA): TGTGCCAGCAGTTTGGGAGGGGGCAATCAGCCCCAGCATTTT. Full variable domain (rest looked up from reference TRBV28 and TRBJ1-5): DVKVTQSSRYLVKRTGEKVFLECVQDMDHENMFWYRQDPGLGLRLIYFSYDVKMKEKGDIPEGYSVSREKKERFSLILESASTNQTSMYLCASSLGGGNQPQHFGDGTRLSIL.